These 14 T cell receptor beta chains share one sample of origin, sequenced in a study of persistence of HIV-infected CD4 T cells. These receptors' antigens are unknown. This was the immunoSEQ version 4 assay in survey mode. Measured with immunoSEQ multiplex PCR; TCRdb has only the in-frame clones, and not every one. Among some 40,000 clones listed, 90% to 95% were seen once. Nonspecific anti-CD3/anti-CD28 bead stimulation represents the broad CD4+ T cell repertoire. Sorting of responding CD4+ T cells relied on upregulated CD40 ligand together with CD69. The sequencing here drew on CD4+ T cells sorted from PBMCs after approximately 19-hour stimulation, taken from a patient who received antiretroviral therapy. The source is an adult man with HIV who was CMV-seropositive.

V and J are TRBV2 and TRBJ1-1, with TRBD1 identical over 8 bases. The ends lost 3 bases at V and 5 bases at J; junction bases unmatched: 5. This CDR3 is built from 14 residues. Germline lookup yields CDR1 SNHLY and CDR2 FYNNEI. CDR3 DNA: TGTGCCAGCAGTGACCGGACAGGGCTGACTGAAGCTTTCTTT. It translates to CASSDRTGLTEAFF.

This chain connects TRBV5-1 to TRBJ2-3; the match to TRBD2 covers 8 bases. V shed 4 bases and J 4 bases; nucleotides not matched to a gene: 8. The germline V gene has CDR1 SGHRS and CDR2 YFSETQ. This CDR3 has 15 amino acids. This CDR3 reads CASSPSAGGADTQYF. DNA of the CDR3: TGCGCCAGCAGCCCGTCGGCGGGGGGTGCAGATACGCAGTATTTT.

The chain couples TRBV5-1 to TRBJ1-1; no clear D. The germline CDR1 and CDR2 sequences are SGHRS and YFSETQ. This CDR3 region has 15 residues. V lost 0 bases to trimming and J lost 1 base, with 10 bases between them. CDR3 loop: CASSLVAEGNTEAFF. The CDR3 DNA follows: TGCGCCAGCAGCTTGGTTGCAGAGGGGAACACTGAAGCTTTCTTT. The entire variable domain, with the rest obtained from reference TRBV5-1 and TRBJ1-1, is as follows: KAGVTQTPRYLIKTRGQQVTLSCSPISGHRSVSWYQQTPGQGLQFLFEYFSETQRNKGNFPGRFSGRQFSNSRSEMNVSTLELGDSALYLCASSLVAEGNTEAFFGQGTRLTVV.

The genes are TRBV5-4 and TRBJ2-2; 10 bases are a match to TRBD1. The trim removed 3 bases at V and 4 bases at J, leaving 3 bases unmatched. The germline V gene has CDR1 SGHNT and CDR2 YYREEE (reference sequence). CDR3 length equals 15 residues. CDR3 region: CASSWGQGSTGELFF. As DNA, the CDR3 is TGTGCCAGCAGCTGGGGACAGGGGAGCACCGGGGAGCTGTTTTTT.

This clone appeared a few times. CDR3: CASSQDKAGGPPDEQYF. CDR3 nucleotides: TGTGCCAGCAGCCAAGATAAGGCGGGGGGGCCACCGGACGAGCAGTACTTC. The chain employs TRBV14 and TRBJ2-7; 9 bases align to TRBD2. After removal of 0 bases from V and 5 bases from J, the junction contained 11 bases not matched to a gene. Germline V gives CDR1 SGHDN, CDR2 FVKESK. The CDR3 contains 17 residues.

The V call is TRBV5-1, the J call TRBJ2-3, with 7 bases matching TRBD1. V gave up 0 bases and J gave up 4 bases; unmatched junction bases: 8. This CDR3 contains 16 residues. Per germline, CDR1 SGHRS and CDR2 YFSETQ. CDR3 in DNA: TGCGCCAGCAGCTTGGTTTATGACGGGACAGCAGATACGCAGTATTTT. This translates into CASSLVYDGTADTQYF.

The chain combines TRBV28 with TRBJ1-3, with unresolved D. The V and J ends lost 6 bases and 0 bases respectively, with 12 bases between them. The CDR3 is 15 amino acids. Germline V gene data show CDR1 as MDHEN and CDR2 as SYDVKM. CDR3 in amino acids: CASRTPFGSGNTIYF. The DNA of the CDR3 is TGTGCCAGCAGGACGCCCTTCGGCTCTGGAAACACCATATATTTT.

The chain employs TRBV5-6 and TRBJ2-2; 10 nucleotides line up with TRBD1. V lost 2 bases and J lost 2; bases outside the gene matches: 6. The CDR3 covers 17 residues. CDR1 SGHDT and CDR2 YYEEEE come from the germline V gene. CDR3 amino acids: CASSFLRDRGNTGELFF. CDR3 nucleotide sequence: TGTGCCAGCAGCTTTCTCCGGGACAGGGGAAACACCGGGGAGCTGTTTTTT.

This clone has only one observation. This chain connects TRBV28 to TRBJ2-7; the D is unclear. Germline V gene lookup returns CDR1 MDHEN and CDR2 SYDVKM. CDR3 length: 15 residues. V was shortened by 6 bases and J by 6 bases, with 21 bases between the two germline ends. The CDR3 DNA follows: TGTGCCAGCAGGACCCCCGGGCCTCAAAGGGCCGAGCAGTACTTC. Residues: CASRTPGPQRAEQYF.

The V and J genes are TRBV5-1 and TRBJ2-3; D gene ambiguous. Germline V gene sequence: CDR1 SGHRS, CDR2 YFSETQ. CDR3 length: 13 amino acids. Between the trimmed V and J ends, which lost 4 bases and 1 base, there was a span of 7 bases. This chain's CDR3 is CASSETGTDTQYF. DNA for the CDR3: TGCGCCAGCAGCGAGACCGGCACAGATACGCAGTATTTT. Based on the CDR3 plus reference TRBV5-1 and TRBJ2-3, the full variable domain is KAGVTQTPRYLIKTRGQQVTLSCSPISGHRSVSWYQQTPGQGLQFLFEYFSETQRNKGNFPGRFSGRQFSNSRSEMNVSTLELGDSALYLCASSETGTDTQYFGPGTRLTVL.

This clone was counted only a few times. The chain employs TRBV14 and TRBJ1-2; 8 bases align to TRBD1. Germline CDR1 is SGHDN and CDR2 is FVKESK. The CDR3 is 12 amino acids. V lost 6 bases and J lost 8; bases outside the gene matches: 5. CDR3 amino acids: CASRRTGLGYTF. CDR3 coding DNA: TGTGCCAGCAGGAGGACAGGGTTGGGCTACACCTTC.

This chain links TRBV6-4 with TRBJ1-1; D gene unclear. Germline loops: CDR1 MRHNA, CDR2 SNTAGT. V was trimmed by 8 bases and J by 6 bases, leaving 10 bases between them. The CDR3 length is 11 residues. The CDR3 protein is CASDRRSEAFF. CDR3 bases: TGTGCCAGCGACCGGCGATCTGAAGCTTTCTTT.

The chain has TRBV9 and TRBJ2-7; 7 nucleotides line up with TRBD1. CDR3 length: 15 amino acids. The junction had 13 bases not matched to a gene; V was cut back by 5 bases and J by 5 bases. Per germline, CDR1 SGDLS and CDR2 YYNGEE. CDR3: CASSPGGQVNHEQYF. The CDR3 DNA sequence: TGTGCCAGCAGTCCCGGTGGACAGGTCAACCACGAGCAGTACTTC.

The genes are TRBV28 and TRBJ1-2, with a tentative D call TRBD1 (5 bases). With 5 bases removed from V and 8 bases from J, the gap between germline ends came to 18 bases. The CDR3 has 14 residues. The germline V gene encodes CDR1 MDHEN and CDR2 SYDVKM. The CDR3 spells CASSPRGRVGGYTF. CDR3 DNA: TGTGCCAGCAGTCCTAGGGGCAGGGTCGGCGGCTACACCTTC.